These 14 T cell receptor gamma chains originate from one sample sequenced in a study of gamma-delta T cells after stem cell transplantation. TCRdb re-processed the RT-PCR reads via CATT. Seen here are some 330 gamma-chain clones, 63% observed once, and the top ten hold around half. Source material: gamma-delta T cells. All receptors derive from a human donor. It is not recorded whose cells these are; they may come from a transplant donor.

The CDR3 nucleotides are TGTGCCACCTGGGATCGAATGGGTAGTGATTGGATCAAGACGTTT. It specifies CATWDRMGSDWIKTF. The gene calls are TRGV4 and TRGJP2. Matching the DNA to germline supplied the J gene, which TCRdb does not give. The CDR3 has 15 amino acids. The germline V gene encodes CDR1 EGSTGY and CDR2 YDSYTSSV. J gave up 3 bases and V 3 bases, and 7 bases lay outside the gene matches.

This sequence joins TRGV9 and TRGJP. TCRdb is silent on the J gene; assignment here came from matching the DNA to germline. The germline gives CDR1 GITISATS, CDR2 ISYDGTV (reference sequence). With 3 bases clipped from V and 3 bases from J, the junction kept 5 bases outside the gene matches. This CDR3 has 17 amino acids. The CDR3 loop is CALWEQLQELGKKIKVF. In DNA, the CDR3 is TGTGCCTTGTGGGAGCAGTTGCAAGAGTTGGGCAAAAAAATCAAGGTATTT.

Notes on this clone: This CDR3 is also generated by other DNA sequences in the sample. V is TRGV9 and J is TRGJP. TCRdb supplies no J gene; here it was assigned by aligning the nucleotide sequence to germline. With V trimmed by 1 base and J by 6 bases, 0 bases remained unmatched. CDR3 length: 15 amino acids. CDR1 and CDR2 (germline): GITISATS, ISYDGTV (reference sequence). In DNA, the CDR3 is TGTGCCTTGTGGGAGGTAGAGTTGGGCAAAAAAATCAAGGTATTT. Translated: CALWEVELGKKIKVF.

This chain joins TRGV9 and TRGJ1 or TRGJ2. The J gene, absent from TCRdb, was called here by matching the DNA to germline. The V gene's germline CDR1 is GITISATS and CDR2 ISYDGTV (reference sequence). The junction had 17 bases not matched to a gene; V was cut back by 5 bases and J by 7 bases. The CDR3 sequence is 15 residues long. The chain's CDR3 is CALWGVPSDGYKKLF. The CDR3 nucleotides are TGTGCCTTGTGGGGGGTCCCGTCGGATGGGTATAAGAAACTCTTT.

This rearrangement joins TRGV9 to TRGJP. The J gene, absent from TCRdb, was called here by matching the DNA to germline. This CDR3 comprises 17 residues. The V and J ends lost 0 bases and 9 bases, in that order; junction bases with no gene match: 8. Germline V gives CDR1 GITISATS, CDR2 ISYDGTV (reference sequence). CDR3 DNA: TGTGCCTTGTGGGAGGTGCATTTCCCGTTGGGCAAAAAAATCAAGGTATTT. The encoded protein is CALWEVHFPLGKKIKVF.

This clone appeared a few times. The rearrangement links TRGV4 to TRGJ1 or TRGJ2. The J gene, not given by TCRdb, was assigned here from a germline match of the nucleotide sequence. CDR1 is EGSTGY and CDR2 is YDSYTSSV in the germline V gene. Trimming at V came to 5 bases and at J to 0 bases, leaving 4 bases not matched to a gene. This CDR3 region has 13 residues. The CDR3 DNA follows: TGTGCCACCTGGGGCTCGAATTATTATAAGAAACTCTTT. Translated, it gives CATWGSNYYKKLF.

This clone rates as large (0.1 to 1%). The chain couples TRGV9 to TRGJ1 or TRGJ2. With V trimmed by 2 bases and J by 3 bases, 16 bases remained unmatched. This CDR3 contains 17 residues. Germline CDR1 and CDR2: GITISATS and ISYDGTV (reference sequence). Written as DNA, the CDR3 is TGTGCCTTGTGGGAGGGCAGAAAAGAGTTGGGTTATTATAAGAAACTCTTT. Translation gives CALWEGRKELGYYKKLF.

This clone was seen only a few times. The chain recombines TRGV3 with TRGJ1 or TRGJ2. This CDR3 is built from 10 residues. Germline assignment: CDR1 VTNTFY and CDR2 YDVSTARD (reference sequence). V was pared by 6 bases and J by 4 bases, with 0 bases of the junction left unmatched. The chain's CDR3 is CATWYYKKLF. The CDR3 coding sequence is TGTGCCACCTGGTATTATAAGAAACTCTTT.

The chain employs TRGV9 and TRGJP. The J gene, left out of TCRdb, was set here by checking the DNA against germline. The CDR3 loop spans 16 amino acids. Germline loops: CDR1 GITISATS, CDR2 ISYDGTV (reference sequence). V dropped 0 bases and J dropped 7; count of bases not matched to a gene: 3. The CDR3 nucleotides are TGTGCCTTGTGGGAGGTGTGGGAGTTGGGCAAAAAAATCAAGGTATTT. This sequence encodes CALWEVWELGKKIKVF.

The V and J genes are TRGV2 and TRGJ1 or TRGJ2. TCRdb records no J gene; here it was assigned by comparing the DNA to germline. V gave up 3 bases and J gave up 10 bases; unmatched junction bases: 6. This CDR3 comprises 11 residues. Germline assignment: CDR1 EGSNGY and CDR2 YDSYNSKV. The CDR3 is CATWDRRKKLF. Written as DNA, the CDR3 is TGTGCCACCTGGGACAGGAGGAAGAAACTCTTT.

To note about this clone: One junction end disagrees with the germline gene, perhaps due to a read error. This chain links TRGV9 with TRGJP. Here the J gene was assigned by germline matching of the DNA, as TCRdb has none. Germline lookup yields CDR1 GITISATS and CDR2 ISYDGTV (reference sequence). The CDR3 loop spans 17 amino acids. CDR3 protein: CAVWEVQDEVGKKIKVF. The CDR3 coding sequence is TGTGCCGTGTGGGAGGTGCAAGACGAGGTGGGCAAAAAAATCAAGGTATTT.

The CDR3 sequence is CALWEVQRKDGKLF. The CDR3, as DNA: TGTGCCTTGTGGGAGGTGCAACGCAAGGATGGGAAACTCTTT. The rearrangement joins TRGV9 to TRGJ1 or TRGJ2. No J gene is reported in TCRdb; it was inferred here by comparing the DNA with germline. Per the germline V gene, CDR1 is GITISATS and CDR2 is ISYDGTV (reference sequence). With 0 bases clipped from V and 12 bases from J, the junction kept 14 bases outside the gene matches. The CDR3 extends over 14 amino acids.

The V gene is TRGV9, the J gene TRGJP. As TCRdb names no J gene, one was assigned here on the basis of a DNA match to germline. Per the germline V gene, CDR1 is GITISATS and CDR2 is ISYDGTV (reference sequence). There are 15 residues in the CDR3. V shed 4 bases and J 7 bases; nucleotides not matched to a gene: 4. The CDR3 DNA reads TGTGCCTTGTGGGACAAGGAGTTGGGCAAAAAAATCAAGGTATTT. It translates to CALWDKELGKKIKVF.

The CDR3, as DNA: TGTGCCTTGTGGGAGGGCGAACAAGAGTTGGGCAAAAAAATCAAGGTATTT. Translation: CALWEGEQELGKKIKVF. The chain couples TRGV9 to TRGJP. Because TCRdb records no J gene, it was assigned here through a match of the DNA to germline. CDR1 and CDR2 (germline): GITISATS, ISYDGTV (reference sequence). The CDR3 spans 17 residues. Germline trimming cut 2 bases from V and 4 bases from J; bases unmatched to any gene: 5.